This entry lists 24 T cell receptor beta chains sequenced from one sample in a study of blood T cell repertoires in COVID-19. Repertoires were generated with immunoSEQ multiplex PCR, while TCRdb's copy carries only in-frame clones and drops some. The sample consists of over 150,000 clones, about 86% of them appearing once. The sample was peripheral blood. These receptors originate from a man between 50 and 59 years old with active or convalescent COVID-19.

This clone was counted once. The rearrangement uses TRBV4-3 and TRBJ1-3, with D unresolved. Trimming pared 0 bases from V and 0 bases from J, leaving 9 bases between. The CDR3 sequence is 16 residues long. Germline-derived CDR1 and CDR2 are LGHNA and YSLEER. The DNA of the CDR3 is TGCGCCAGCAGCCAAGATCCGGGGAACTCTGGAAACACCATATATTTT. The encoded protein is CASSQDPGNSGNTIYF.

The chain has TRBV5-1 and TRBJ2-2, with 8 positions matching TRBD1. CDR3 size: 14 residues. Trimming took 1 base from V and 7 from J; bases not matched to a gene: 3. Germline-derived CDR1 and CDR2 are SGHRS and YFSETQ. The DNA for the CDR3 is TGCGCCAGCAGCTTGAGGACAGGGAACGGGGAGCTGTTTTTT. Its protein is CASSLRTGNGELFF.

The chain joins TRBV23-1 to TRBJ1-4; a possible D gene is TRBD1 (6 bases). TRBV23-1 is labeled an ORF, and its function is uncertain. V was cut by 3 bases and J by 5 bases, with 16 bases left in between. The CDR3 length is 16 residues. CDR3 protein: CASSHSRQAFNEKLFF. CDR3 bases: TGCGCCAGCAGTCATTCTCGACAGGCGTTCAATGAAAAACTGTTTTTT.

The chain recombines TRBV3-1 (or the pseudogene TRBV3-2) with TRBJ1-2, with 7 bases fitting TRBD1. Per the germline V gene, CDR1 is LGHDT and CDR2 is YNNKEL (reference sequence). The CDR3 is 17 amino acids. V was pared by 0 bases and J by 4 bases, with 11 bases of the junction left unmatched. The CDR3 sequence is CASSQEGGLTGLYGYTF. The CDR3 DNA follows: TGTGCCAGCAGCCAAGAAGGGGGACTGACAGGGCTCTATGGCTACACCTTC.

This rearrangement joins TRBV9 to TRBJ1-2, with D uncertain. The CDR3 runs to 14 residues. CDR1 SGDLS and CDR2 YYNGEE come from the germline V gene. Between the trimmed V and J ends, which lost 3 bases and 4 bases, there was a span of 13 bases. In DNA form, the CDR3 reads TGTGCCAGCAGCGAGTCCGGGTTGGCCTATGGCTACACCTTC. Its translation is CASSESGLAYGYTF. Full variable domain (remainder filled in from reference TRBV9 and TRBJ1-2): DSGVTQTPKHLITATGQRVTLRCSPRSGDLSVYWYQQSLDQGLQFLIQYYNGEERAKGNILERFSAQQFPDLHSELNLSSLELGDSALYFCASSESGLAYGYTFGSGTRLTVV.

The V and J genes are TRBV6-2 or TRBV6-3 and TRBJ2-3; TRBD2 agrees at 10 bases. CDR1 is MNHEY and CDR2 is SVGEGT in the germline V gene. The V and J ends lost 5 bases and 1 base, in that order; junction bases with no gene match: 6. CDR3 size: 16 residues. CDR3 DNA: TGTGCCAGCAGTGCGCCCGGGACTAGCGGCACAGATACGCAGTATTTT. Translation gives CASSAPGTSGTDTQYF.

CDR3 region: CASRSSYEQYF. In DNA, the CDR3 is TGTGCCAGCAGGAGCTCCTACGAGCAGTACTTC. The V gene is TRBV28, the J gene TRBJ2-7, with D unresolved. The CDR3 is 11 amino acids. V gave up 6 bases and J gave up 0 bases, with 3 bases separating them. CDR1 and CDR2 from the germline V gene are MDHEN and SYDVKM.

V is TRBV7-2 and J is TRBJ2-3, with 8 bases aligning to TRBD2. Germline CDR1 and CDR2: SGHTA and FQGNSA. V lost 5 bases, J lost 1 base, and 2 bases stayed unmatched. The CDR3 is made up of 14 amino acids. The CDR3 sequence is CASSILAGTDTQYF. The CDR3 bases are TGTGCCAGCAGCATACTAGCGGGCACAGATACGCAGTATTTT.

The chain is built from TRBV7-9 and TRBJ1-5, with 10 bases matching TRBD1. Germline CDR1 SEHNR, CDR2 FQNEAQ (reference sequence). V gave up 5 bases and J gave up 3 bases; unmatched junction bases: 4. This CDR3 contains 15 residues. CDR3 residues: CASSPGQGHNQPQHF. CDR3 in DNA: TGTGCCAGCAGCCCGGGACAGGGGCACAATCAGCCCCAGCATTTT.

This sequence joins TRBV11-2 and TRBJ2-7; D might be TRBD2 (5 bases). The V and J ends lost 4 bases and 2 bases respectively, with 27 bases between them. Germline-derived CDR1 and CDR2 are SGHAT and FQNNGV. The CDR3 has 19 residues. As DNA, the CDR3 is TGTGCCAGCAGCTCCTACGGGGTTGGTGTTCGCAGGACCCCCTACGAGCAGTACTTC. Protein: CASSSYGVGVRRTPYEQYF.

J is TRBJ2-1 and V is TRBV7-9; 11 bases are shared with TRBD2. Germline CDR1 and CDR2: SEHNR and FQNEAQ (reference sequence). The CDR3 consists of 15 residues. Germline trimming cut 5 bases from V and 3 bases from J; bases unmatched to any gene: 3. For the CDR3, the DNA is TGTGCCAGCAGCATCGGGACTAGCGGCTACAATGAGCAGTTCTTC. This sequence encodes CASSIGTSGYNEQFF.

The V and J genes are TRBV18 and TRBJ1-1, with 9 positions matching TRBD1. With V trimmed by 2 bases and J by 5 bases, 3 bases remained unmatched. The V gene's germline CDR1 is KGHSH and CDR2 LQKENI. The CDR3 covers 14 residues. The CDR3 nucleotides read TGTGCCAGCTCACCAGGACAGGGGAGGACTGAAGCTTTCTTT. Its protein product is CASSPGQGRTEAFF.

The rearrangement links TRBV4-3 to TRBJ1-2, with D unclear. V was trimmed by 4 bases and J by 4 bases, leaving 13 bases between them. From germline, CDR1 is LGHNA and CDR2 YSLEER. The length of the CDR3 is 14 residues. CDR3 coding DNA: TGCGCCAGCAGCCCTTACGGAGGAGGCTATGGCTACACCTTC. It is translated as CASSPYGGGYGYTF.

This clone was seen a single time. V and J are TRBV19 and TRBJ1-1; D is unclear. The V gene's germline CDR1 is LNHDA and CDR2 SQIVND (reference sequence). CDR3 length: 13 residues. Trimming stripped 3 bases from V and 2 bases from J, with 7 bases between. Here the CDR3 reads CASSIRVNTEAFF. Here the CDR3 DNA reads TGTGCCAGTAGTATCCGGGTCAACACTGAAGCTTTCTTT.

This clone was counted only a few times. The chain links TRBV4-2 to TRBJ1-5; D gene ambiguous. CDR3 length equals 13 residues. The V end lost 0 bases, the J end lost 9 bases, and 9 bases lay between the germline ends. Germline CDR1 is LGHNA and CDR2 is YNFKEQ. DNA for the CDR3: TGTGCCAGCAGCCAAGATACTGGAGGGCCCCAGCATTTT. It encodes CASSQDTGGPQHF.

This clone showed up just a few times. The chain has TRBV30 and TRBJ1-1; 7 nucleotides align to TRBD1. Germline CDR1 GTSNPN, CDR2 SVGIG (reference sequence). The CDR3 has 14 residues. J was trimmed by 0 bases and V by 4 bases; bases with no gene match: 5. The CDR3 protein is CAWNRDSMNTEAFF. The CDR3 bases are TGTGCCTGGAACCGGGACAGCATGAACACTGAAGCTTTCTTT.

This rearrangement joins TRBV7-9 to TRBJ2-1; 14 bases are a match to TRBD2. V shed 5 bases, J shed 3 bases, and the junction held 6 bases outside the gene matches. This CDR3 is built from 17 residues. The germline gives CDR1 SEHNR, CDR2 FQNEAQ (reference sequence). Written as DNA, the CDR3 is TGTGCCAGCAGCGACCGGACTAGCGGGAGGAGCTACAATGAGCAGTTCTTC. It encodes CASSDRTSGRSYNEQFF. The variable domain in full, with the rest retrieved from reference TRBV7-9 and TRBJ2-1, is DTGVSQNPRHKITKRGQNVTFRCDPISEHNRLYWYRQTLGQGPEFLTYFQNEAQLEKSRLLSDRFSAERPKGSFSTLEIQRTEQGDSAMYLCASSDRTSGRSYNEQFFGPGTRLTVL.

The J gene is TRBJ2-7, the V gene TRBV3-1 (or the pseudogene TRBV3-2); no firm D call. This CDR3 region has 15 residues. Trimming removed 1 base from V and 0 bases from J, with 10 bases in between. Germline CDR1 reads LGHDT; CDR2 reads YNNKEL (reference sequence). The CDR3 region is CASSQGLSVSYEQYF. In DNA form, the CDR3 reads TGTGCCAGCAGCCAAGGGCTTTCTGTCTCCTACGAGCAGTACTTC.

J is TRBJ2-7 and V is TRBV3-1 (or the pseudogene TRBV3-2); a possible D gene is TRBD2 (5 bases). V was shortened by 3 bases and J by 1 base, with 16 bases between the two germline ends. The CDR3 runs to 16 residues. The germline V gene encodes CDR1 LGHDT and CDR2 YNNKEL (reference sequence). CDR3 in DNA: TGTGCCAGCAGCCAGGACTCCGGGATTCCATCCTACGAGCAGTACTTC. Translating it yields CASSQDSGIPSYEQYF.

The J gene is TRBJ2-2, the V gene TRBV4-1, with 7 bases identical to TRBD2. With 4 bases clipped from V and 7 bases from J, the junction kept 15 bases outside the gene matches. Germline loops: CDR1 MGHRA, CDR2 YSYEKL. The CDR3 totals 17 residues. CDR3 bases: TGCGCCAGCAGCCTGCCCCTAAGCGGGATCGGTTACGGGGAGCTGTTTTTT. As protein: CASSLPLSGIGYGELFF.

In its sample, this clone was seen once. The chain joins TRBV21-1 to TRBJ2-4; the table's D call TRBD2 went unverified against the DNA. TRBV21-1 is a pseudogene. The CDR3 extends over 17 amino acids. The CDR3, as DNA: TGTGCCAGCAGCCCCCGGTCAGAGACTCTAGCCAAAAACATTCAGTACTTC. This translates into CASSPRSETLAKNIQYF.

This clone was recorded once. This CDR3 is also generated by other DNA sequences in the sample. V is TRBV28 and J is TRBJ1-6; maybe TRBD1 (6 bases). Trimming shortened V by 6 bases and J by 9 bases, and 9 bases separated the two germline ends. The CDR3 has 12 residues. Germline V gives CDR1 MDHEN, CDR2 SYDVKM. In DNA, the CDR3 is TGTGCCAGCAGCCAAGGGGGTTCACCCCTCCACTTT. This translates into CASSQGGSPLHF.

The rearrangement joins TRBV5-4 to TRBJ2-2, with D uncertain. The CDR3 is 15 residues long. The germline V and J ends were trimmed by 0 bases and 0 bases, with 6 bases remaining between them. Germline-derived CDR1 and CDR2 are SGHNT and YYREEE (reference sequence). The CDR3 DNA is TGTGCCAGCAGCTTGGGGCAAACGAACACCGGGGAGCTGTTTTTT. Amino acid sequence: CASSLGQTNTGELFF.

This chain uses TRBV5-5 with TRBJ1-4; perhaps TRBD1 as D (5 bases). Germline-derived CDR1 and CDR2 are SGHKS and YYEKEE (reference sequence). The CDR3 spans 14 residues. Trimming stripped 5 bases from V and 4 bases from J, with 12 bases between. CDR3 DNA: TGTGCCAGCAGAGGGGCGGATCTTAATGAAAAACTGTTTTTT. Translated, it gives CASRGADLNEKLFF. Full variable domain (remainder filled in from reference TRBV5-5 and TRBJ1-4): DAGVTQSPTHLIKTRGQQVTLRCSPISGHKSVSWYQQVLGQGPQFIFQYYEKEERGRGNFPDRFSARQFPNYSSELNVNALLLGDSALYLCASRGADLNEKLFFGSGTQLSVL.